The entry that follows covers one TCR beta chain sequence. Clones were read by immunoSEQ multiplex PCR, and TCRdb kept only the in-frame ones, dropping some. The sample lists about 80,000 clones; about 92% were seen once. These data originate in a study of T cell changes during pregnancy in multiple sclerosis. V lost 1 base and J 5 bases, leaving 9 bases between the germline ends. The CDR3 extends over 15 amino acids. The germline CDR1 and CDR2 sequences are SEHNR and FQNEAQ (reference sequence). This rearrangement joins TRBV7-9 to TRBJ2-6, with D unclear. The source of this sequence is a female donor with multiple sclerosis, enrolled in a pregnancy study. This material consisted of peripheral blood, taken before pregnancy. CDR3 amino acids: CASSLDGVRANVLTF. The CDR3 DNA sequence: TGTGCCAGCAGCTTAGACGGAGTTCGGGCCAACGTCCTGACTTTC.